These 26 T cell receptor beta chains originate from one sample sequenced in a study of control samples from healthy donors and cancer patients. TCRdb's copy holds only in-frame clones and misses some; the assay was immunoSEQ multiplex PCR. The sample lists 91,000 or so clones, 90% to 95% seen once, with over 0.75% in the top ten. Sequenced material: blood. All receptors come from a woman in her thirties in good health.

The chain uses TRBV3-1 (or the pseudogene TRBV3-2) and TRBJ2-3; 9 bases agree with TRBD2. Looked up from germline, CDR1 is LGHDT and CDR2 is YNNKEL (reference sequence). The CDR3 spans 17 residues. V was clipped by 4 bases and J by 5 bases; unmatched bases: 13. The CDR3 DNA reads as TGTGCCAGCAGCCGCCGAGGTGCGGGAGGGATTAAAGATACGCAGTATTTT. Protein: CASSRRGAGGIKDTQYF.

The gene calls are TRBV30 and TRBJ1-2, with 7 bases lining up with TRBD1. The CDR3 length is 13 residues. Trimming took 1 base from V and 7 from J; bases not matched to a gene: 6. CDR1 and CDR2 from the germline V gene are GTSNPN and SVGIG (reference sequence). CDR3 sequence: CAWSGQGSPGYTF. In DNA form, the CDR3 reads TGTGCCTGGAGTGGACAGGGTTCGCCTGGCTACACCTTC.

This sequence joins TRBV27 and TRBJ1-5; 8 nucleotides match TRBD1. Per the germline V gene, CDR1 is MNHEY and CDR2 is SMNVEV (reference sequence). The CDR3 sequence is 17 residues long. Trimming took 8 bases from V and 0 from J; bases not matched to a gene: 12. CDR3 nucleotides: TGTGCCAGCCGCGGGGGGGACAGGAGATATAGCAATCAGCCCCAGCATTTT. Amino acid sequence: CASRGGDRRYSNQPQHF.

V usage is TRBV24-1 and J usage is TRBJ1-2; D gene uncertain. Germline V gene data show CDR1 as KGHDR and CDR2 as SFDVKD. Between the trimmed V and J ends, which lost 5 bases and 1 base, there was a span of 7 bases. The CDR3 runs 13 residues. In DNA form, the CDR3 reads TGTGCCACCAGTGCTACGAGTAACTATGGCTACACCTTC. Translated: CATSATSNYGYTF.

The chain joins TRBV6-5 to TRBJ1-1; TRBD1 aligns across 7 bases. The J segment lost 7 bases and the V segment lost 11 bases, leaving 7 bases of the junction unmatched. There are 11 residues in the CDR3. CDR1 and CDR2 from the germline V gene are MNHEY and SVGAGI. CDR3 amino acids: CASRGSIEAFF. CDR3 DNA: TGTGCCTCCAGGGGGTCCATTGAAGCTTTCTTT.

About this clone: Other nucleotide sequences in the sample specify the same CDR3. The chain is built from TRBV25-1 and TRBJ1-1; TRBD1 is a possible D gene (6 bases). The length of the CDR3 is 13 residues. Trimming stripped 4 bases from V and 1 base from J, with 7 bases between. Germline assignment: CDR1 MGHDK and CDR2 SYGVNS. The CDR3 is CASSGQENTEAFF. Written as DNA, the CDR3 is TGTGCCAGCAGTGGACAGGAGAACACTGAAGCTTTCTTT.

Regarding this clone: A junction boundary mismatches the germline segment, possibly from a read error. The chain couples TRBV20-1 to TRBJ1-1; tentative D call: TRBD1 (5 bases). Germline CDR1 is DFQATT and CDR2 is SNEGSKA (reference sequence). The CDR3 loop spans 11 amino acids. CDR3 protein: CSPRDNTEAFF. The CDR3 DNA reads as TGCAGTCCTAGGGACAACACTGAAGCTTTCTTT.

The chain has TRBV5-8 and TRBJ1-1; unclear D gene. Per germline, CDR1 SGHTS and CDR2 YDEGEE. V lost 3 bases and J 3 bases, leaving 21 bases between the germline ends. The CDR3 contains 17 residues. The CDR3 nucleotides are TGTGCCAGCAGCTACCACCTCAAGGGCTACGGGGACACTGAAGCTTTCTTT. It translates to CASSYHLKGYGDTEAFF.

V is TRBV9 and J is TRBJ1-6, with no clear D. V dropped 4 bases and J dropped 11 bases, with 19 bases sitting between them. The germline V gene encodes CDR1 SGDLS and CDR2 YYNGEE. This CDR3 has 15 residues. The CDR3 region is CASSPGVVSGTPLHF. The CDR3 DNA follows: TGTGCCAGCAGCCCTGGGGTGGTTTCAGGAACACCCCTCCACTTT.

The gene calls are TRBV3-1 (or the pseudogene TRBV3-2) and TRBJ2-1; no reliable D call. The CDR3 sequence is 12 residues long. CDR1 LGHDT and CDR2 YNNKEL come from the germline V gene (reference sequence). V shed 3 bases and J shed 13 bases, with 13 bases lying between them. The CDR3 DNA is TGTGCCAGCAGCCATAATAAACAGCCTCAGTTCTTC. Translation: CASSHNKQPQFF.

For this clone: Other DNA sequences of this sample code for an identical CDR3. The gene calls are TRBV19 and TRBJ2-3; D is unresolved. Germline V gives CDR1 LNHDA, CDR2 SQIVND (reference sequence). The CDR3 has 12 amino acids. Trimming stripped 7 bases from V and 3 bases from J, with 8 bases between. CDR3 DNA: TGTGCCAGTAAGGGTACGACAGATACGCAGTATTTT. It codes for CASKGTTDTQYF.

This chain connects TRBV5-1 to TRBJ1-1; 8 bases match TRBD1. Germline V gene sequence: CDR1 SGHRS, CDR2 YFSETQ. The V and J ends lost 3 bases and 6 bases, in that order; junction bases with no gene match: 7. This CDR3 is 14 amino acids long. Here the CDR3 DNA reads TGCGCCAGCAGCTCCTACTTGACAGGGGCTGAAGCTTTCTTT. Its translation is CASSSYLTGAEAFF.

The V gene is TRBV7-9, the J gene TRBJ2-7; D might be TRBD2 (6 bases). Trimming took off 5 bases at V and 6 bases at J, with 17 bases between the two ends. The CDR3 consists of 14 residues. Germline lookup yields CDR1 SEHNR and CDR2 FQNEAQ (reference sequence). CDR3 coding DNA: TGTGCCAGCAGCCCCCCGGCGGGGCAGTTCGAGCAGTACTTC. Protein: CASSPPAGQFEQYF.

The chain has TRBV6-6 and TRBJ1-2, with D possibly matching TRBD1 (5 bases). Germline V CDR1 and CDR2: MNHNY, SVGAGI (reference sequence). Trimming took 7 bases from V and 6 from J, leaving 21 bases between them. The CDR3 has 15 residues. CDR3 coding DNA: TGTGCCAGCACCCAAGACGCCATCACGGGGGATGGCTACACCTTC. Translated: CASTQDAITGDGYTF.

The CDR3 DNA reads TGTGCCAGCTCACCACTTTCAGGGACGACTGGAAACACCATATATTTT. This gives the protein CASSPLSGTTGNTIYF. V is TRBV18 and J is TRBJ1-3; the D gene is possibly TRBD1 (5 bases). CDR1 KGHSH and CDR2 LQKENI come from the germline V gene. The CDR3 spans 16 residues. Trimming left V 1 base short and J 2 bases short, with 12 bases between.

The rearrangement uses TRBV19 and TRBJ2-2; D is uncertain. The germline gives CDR1 LNHDA, CDR2 SQIVND (reference sequence). The CDR3 has 14 residues. The ends were cut back, 1 base at V and 7 bases at J, with 10 bases in the middle. CDR3 DNA: TGTGCCAGTAGTATAGGACCTACTATCGGGGAGCTGTTTTTT. It translates to CASSIGPTIGELFF.

This clone has only one observation. V gene TRBV30 combines with J gene TRBJ1-2, with D uncertain. The ends were cut back, 2 bases at V and 7 bases at J, with 17 bases in the middle. In germline, CDR1 is GTSNPN, CDR2 SVGIG (reference sequence). CDR3 length: 14 residues. The CDR3 DNA follows: TGTGCCTGGAGTCGCAGCGGGATATCCTCTGGCTACACCTTC. It specifies CAWSRSGISSGYTF.

J is TRBJ2-7 and V is TRBV3-1 (or the pseudogene TRBV3-2); 7 bases match TRBD1. With 3 bases clipped from V and 6 bases from J, the junction kept 8 bases outside the gene matches. Germline V gene data show CDR1 as LGHDT and CDR2 as YNNKEL (reference sequence). This CDR3 is 14 amino acids long. The CDR3 sequence: CASSHRQGNSEQYF. The CDR3 nucleotides are TGTGCCAGCAGCCATCGACAGGGTAATAGCGAGCAGTACTTC.

The chain carries TRBV7-3 and TRBJ2-7; possible D gene TRBD2, 6 bases. V was trimmed by 6 bases and J by 6 bases, leaving 12 bases between them. Germline V gives CDR1 SGHTA, CDR2 FQGTGA. There are 12 residues in the CDR3. DNA of the CDR3: TGTGCCAGCAGAGGAGCGGGCACCGAGCAGTACTTC. Protein sequence: CASRGAGTEQYF.

The genes are TRBV6-2 or TRBV6-3 and TRBJ2-1; 7 bases map to TRBD2. CDR1 MNHEY and CDR2 SVGEGT come from the germline V gene. V gave up 4 bases and J gave up 12 bases; unmatched junction bases: 12. The CDR3 loop spans 14 amino acids. The CDR3 region has the DNA TGTGCCAGCAGTTTCCCACCAGGGAGGGTTGGGCAGTTCTTC. Amino acid sequence: CASSFPPGRVGQFF.

The J gene is TRBJ2-3, the V gene TRBV5-1; no reliable D call. CDR3 length equals 13 residues. Germline assignment: CDR1 SGHRS and CDR2 YFSETQ. V lost 0 bases and J lost 10, with 12 bases in between. DNA for the CDR3: TGCGCCAGCAGCTTGGGTACGTCATCATCGCAGTATTTT. Amino acid sequence: CASSLGTSSSQYF.

The chain uses TRBV24-1 and TRBJ1-1, with D perhaps TRBD1 (5 bases). Germline CDR1 is KGHDR and CDR2 is SFDVKD. Trimming pared 9 bases from V and 4 bases from J, leaving 11 bases between. The CDR3 is 12 residues long. Here the CDR3 reads CATGTGGTEAFF. The CDR3 nucleotides are TGTGCCACCGGGACTGGGGGCACTGAAGCTTTCTTT.

This chain connects TRBV5-1 to TRBJ2-7, with 7 bases fitting TRBD1. Per the germline V gene, CDR1 is SGHRS and CDR2 is YFSETQ. With 3 bases clipped from V and 2 bases from J, the junction kept 5 bases outside the gene matches. The CDR3 contains 14 residues. DNA of the CDR3: TGCGCCAGCAGCTCTCCGGGACAGACCTACGAGCAGTACTTC. It yields the protein CASSSPGQTYEQYF.

The chain combines TRBV7-3 with TRBJ1-5; D uncertain. Per germline, CDR1 SGHTA and CDR2 FQGTGA. V was pared by 3 bases and J by 5 bases, with 8 bases between. The CDR3 extends over 13 amino acids. CDR3 loop: CASSLSADQPQHF. CDR3 DNA sequence: TGTGCCAGCAGCTTGTCGGCTGATCAGCCCCAGCATTTT.

V usage is TRBV19 and J usage is TRBJ2-7; D call uncertain. The germline gives CDR1 LNHDA, CDR2 SQIVND (reference sequence). CDR3 length: 14 amino acids. V was trimmed by 3 bases and J by 2 bases, leaving 11 bases between them. This chain's CDR3 is CASSIHSTTYEQYF. CDR3 nucleotide sequence: TGTGCCAGTAGTATCCACAGTACAACCTACGAGCAGTACTTC.

V and J are TRBV30 and TRBJ1-2, with TRBD1 as a possible D gene (6 bases). The CDR3 spans 13 residues. CDR1 and CDR2 (germline): GTSNPN, SVGIG (reference sequence). Trimming shortened V by 3 bases and J by 4 bases, and 12 bases separated the two germline ends. The CDR3 bases are TGTGCCTGGAGGGACGACAGGCGCTATGGCTACACCTTC. Translation gives CAWRDDRRYGYTF.